This T cell receptor (beta chain) is from a study of beta chain features in type 1 diabetes (dated by TCRdb to 2016 to 2019). Describing the broader study: Mean age, gender distribution, total cell number and subset yield did not differ between patients and healthy donors. The study compared TCRB repertoires of sorted circulating CD4+ T cell subsets between recently diagnosed type 1 diabetes patients and matched healthy donors. Naive and central memory subsets were obtained from all 30 or so donors, but regulatory and stem cell-like memory subsets were isolated from only 8 patients and roughly eight healthy donors. A total of roughly 100 million sorted cells were examined across all samples, and RNA yield correlated strongly with the number of cells per subset. General findings and caveats noted by the study authors: At VDJ recombination sites, type 1 diabetes patients had fewer insertions and more deleted nucleotides, which implies abnormalities in thymic rearrangement. The naive, central memory and regulatory TCRB repertoires appeared to resemble one another more closely among patients than among healthy donors. In all four CD4+ subsets, TCRB CDR3 length was moderately but significantly shorter in type 1 diabetes patients. Shorter templates might have been favored by PCR, but patient and control samples were amplified and corrected together, so both groups would have been affected equally by any skew. Because the HLA sub-analyses included only small numbers of individuals, any influence of HLA type on TCRB rearrangement was left unresolved. Because cDNA rather than genomic DNA was sequenced, highly expressing activated cells could have been over-represented, although no difference in activation and CD3 levels was found between groups.

CDR1 and CDR2, per the germline V gene, are MGHRA and YSYEKL. Trimming accounts for 0 bases at V and 9 bases at J, while the number of junction bases matched to no gene is 8. Including the terminal cysteine and phenylalanine, the CDR3 comprises 16 residues. Of all the DNA, just the CDR3 is kept, 48 bases in frame from base 1. From each donor, a single peripheral blood sample of approximately 0.11 L on average was drawn into heparinised tubes. A BD FACSAria II and a panel including CD45RO, CCR7, CD25, CD127, CD95 and CD27 were used to sort naive, central memory, regulatory and stem cell-like memory CD4+ T cells. Purity was above 95% for every sorted population. Right away, PBMCs were isolated by Lymphoprep density gradient centrifugation and were stained directly, with no culture step. So that batch effects would be minimized, each experiment stained and sorted samples in pairs, pairing one healthy donor with one patient.

On this clone itself: Its antigen has not been determined. The record has no base qualities; no much larger clone is one base away.

All of the isolated RNA was reverse transcribed with the High Capacity cDNA Reverse Transcription Kit, so expressed TCRB transcripts were sequenced. Naive, central memory and regulatory T cell samples underwent deep immunoSEQ sequencing, averaging roughly 3.5 million total reads per sample. Sorted cells were lysed in RLT buffer and RNA was extracted with DNase-treated RNeasy Micro or Mini kits, depending on cell number. Each cell subset was processed on its own to prevent cross-contamination, while patient and healthy donor samples were processed together. The immunoSEQ multiplex PCR was used to amplify TCRB sequences from cDNA, generating 87-bp fragments that spanned the CDR3 region. The amplicons were sequenced using the Illumina HiSeq platform. In the authors' own workflow: Synthetic template baselines were used to correct PCR bias computationally, reads within Hamming distance 2 were collapsed together, and singletons that could not be merged were discarded. Reads were aligned against IMGT to assign V, D and J genes, CDR3 length and insertions or deletions at six rearrangement sites. Within each subset, clonotype counts were normalized to sorted cell number, and only after that were true diversity and Gini coefficients computed with the tcR R package. Repertoire sharing was quantified using the overlap coefficient calculated on TCRB nucleotide sequences. The immuneACCESS repertoire file appears here via TCRdb, limited to in-frame rearrangements. These files lack a portion of the clones; in checked studies, under half of the deficit traces to unresolved V genes, and the cause of the others is not known. V and J calls and clone size are copied from that table; D and trimming were computed from the DNA. The table for this sample lists about 150,000 clones; about a tenth of them were counted only once. The ten largest clonotypes hold more than 0.4% of the sample.

The sequencing sample was made of central memory CD4+ T cells from blood. The sequence links TRBV4-1 to TRBJ2-1; TRBD2 aligns with 10 central bases. The source of this sequence is a man aged 25 to 40 with type 1 diabetes. The sequenced DNA is TGCGCCAGCAGCCAAGAGGGCAGCGGGAGGGCCACTGAGCAGTTCTTC. The translation is CASSQEGSGRATEQFF.